This T cell receptor (beta chain) was identified in a study of blood T cell repertoires in COVID-19. Study-level information: T cells, B-cell-depleted T cells, or PBMCs provided the cDNA or gDNA that served as material.

The authors' processing: Amplification of reference gene primers provided the estimated nucleated cell counts. Here immunoSEQ multiplex PCR was the method, and the copy in TCRdb shows in-frame clones only, minus some. That table supplies the V and J calls and clone size; D and trimming were determined from the DNA. The sample records 250,000 to 350,000 clones, 90% being singletons. Two negative PCRs, clearance, or symptom resolution were required of recovered Cohort 3 donors. With V trimmed by 4 bases and J by 3 bases, 7 bases remained unmatched. This CDR3 has 15 amino acids. Germline V gives CDR1 KGHSH, CDR2 LQKENI.

Specimen: PBMCs or T cells enriched from blood (not recorded which). This TCR was recovered from a woman aged 25 to 45 who had recovered from COVID-19. This chain joins TRBV18 and TRBJ2-5, with 8 bases lining up with TRBD1. The CDR3 spells CASSRGQGREETQYF. CDR3 nucleotide sequence: TGTGCCAGCTCACGAGGACAGGGAAGAGAAGAGACCCAGTACTTC.